Shown below are 26 T cell receptor beta chains from a single sample sequenced in a study of monozygotic twins with inflammatory bowel disease. Following a re-call of the 5' RACE reads, TCRdb has one entry per CDR3 protein and lacks DNA. There are roughly 330,000 distinct CDR3 sequences in the sample, with approximately 2% held by the top ten. Sequencing used blood. The origin of the receptors is a human donor with ulcerative colitis or Crohn's disease, or a healthy co-twin of an affected twin (not recorded which).

The rearrangement joins TRBV9 to TRBJ1-6; TCRdb calls TRBD1, which cannot be checked without DNA. The CDR3 covers 16 residues. Germline V lookup: CDR1 SGDLS, CDR2 YYNGEE. CDR3 protein: CASSVDSPVGSSPLHF.

The chain is built from TRBV27 and TRBJ2-1; TCRdb's assignment of TRBD1 cannot be checked, as there is no DNA. Germline CDR1 is MNHEY and CDR2 is SMNVEV (reference sequence). The CDR3 has 14 amino acids. This CDR3 reads CASRATGAYNEQFF.

The chain recombines TRBV12-3 or TRBV12-4 with TRBJ2-3; without DNA, the TCRdb call of TRBD1 cannot be checked. The CDR3 runs 15 residues. The CDR3 loop is CASRFAGGPPDTQYF.

The V call is TRBV6-1, the J call TRBJ1-1; there is no DNA to check the TCRdb D call of TRBD1. The CDR3 consists of 14 residues. The V gene's germline CDR1 is MNHNS and CDR2 SASEGT. The chain's CDR3 is CASSGGTENTEAFF.

The CDR3 region is CASSLEVTAPYEQYF. The V call is TRBV7-9, the J call TRBJ2-7; TCRdb reports TRBD1, a call that lacks DNA to check it against. The germline V gene encodes CDR1 SEHNR and CDR2 FQNEAQ (reference sequence). The CDR3 consists of 15 residues.

V gene TRBV12-3 or TRBV12-4 combines with J gene TRBJ2-6; as DNA is missing, the TRBD1 call by TCRdb cannot be tested. This CDR3 is 17 amino acids long. The CDR3 reads CASSPDNGRSGANVLTF.

This sequence joins TRBV13 and TRBJ2-6; TCRdb reports TRBD2, a call that lacks DNA to check it against. The CDR3 contains 16 residues. From germline, CDR1 is PRHDT and CDR2 FYEKMQ (reference sequence). CDR3 protein: CASSFQGLAGANVLTF.

The rearrangement links TRBV19 to TRBJ1-1; with no DNA, the TCRdb D assignment of TRBD1 cannot be verified. The germline V gene has CDR1 LNHDA and CDR2 SQIVND (reference sequence). CDR3 size: 16 residues. The CDR3 loop reads CASSRGTLKGDTEAFF.

CDR3 in amino acids: CATSRGTGVFEAFF. This chain joins TRBV27 and TRBJ1-1; TCRdb picks TRBD1, but there is no DNA to check that call. The germline V gene has CDR1 MNHEY and CDR2 SMNVEV (reference sequence). There are 14 residues in the CDR3.

The gene calls are TRBV4-2 and TRBJ2-3; TCRdb calls TRBD2, which cannot be checked without DNA. Per the germline V gene, CDR1 is LGHNA and CDR2 is YNFKEQ. The CDR3 runs 15 residues. The CDR3 loop reads CASSQQSGIADTQYF.

CDR3 sequence: CASTNPAGGNTEAFF. This chain connects TRBV3-1 to TRBJ1-1. This CDR3 region has 15 residues. Germline V gene sequence: CDR1 LGHDT, CDR2 YNNKEL (reference sequence).

The chain is built from TRBV7-2 and TRBJ1-3. The CDR3 has 14 amino acids. Germline V gene data show CDR1 as SGHTA and CDR2 as FQGNSA. This CDR3 reads CASRLSHSGNTIYF.

This chain uses TRBV9 with TRBJ2-1; TCRdb returns TRBD2, unconfirmable since there is no DNA. The germline CDR1 and CDR2 sequences are SGDLS and YYNGEE. The length of the CDR3 is 19 residues. The CDR3 sequence: CASSVAPPGGRGANNEQFF.

The J gene is TRBJ2-4, the V gene TRBV7-9; no DNA is available, so the TRBD1 call from TCRdb remains unchecked. This CDR3 contains 17 residues. The germline CDR1 and CDR2 sequences are SEHNR and FQNEAQ (reference sequence). CDR3 region: CASSLRTGWGTRNIQYF.

The V and J genes are TRBV4-2 and TRBJ1-3. The CDR3 extends over 16 amino acids. Germline values: CDR1 LGHNA, CDR2 YNFKEQ. CDR3 amino acids: CASSQEGEGSGNTIYF.

The V and J genes are TRBV20-1 and TRBJ1-1; the D call from TCRdb, TRBD1, cannot be confirmed without DNA. Germline CDR1 DFQATT, CDR2 SNEGSKA (reference sequence). CDR3 length: 14 amino acids. The chain's CDR3 is CSATCSSTNTEAFF.

The chain couples TRBV27 to TRBJ1-1. Germline V CDR1 and CDR2: MNHEY, SMNVEV (reference sequence). CDR3 length: 14 residues. The CDR3 loop reads CASSLSSWETEAFF.

The gene calls are TRBV18 and TRBJ1-1; TCRdb picks TRBD1, but there is no DNA to check that call. CDR1 is KGHSH, CDR2 LQKENI, per germline. The CDR3 runs 15 residues. The CDR3 sequence: CASSPGGRENTEAFF. The full variable domain, with the rest looked up from reference TRBV18 and TRBJ1-1, is NAGVMQNPRHLVRRRGQEARLRCSPMKGHSHVYWYRQLPEEGLKFMVYLQKENIIDESGMPKERFSAEFPKEGPSILRIQQVVRGDSAAYFCASSPGGRENTEAFFGQGTRLTVV.

The CDR3: CASRTGPTDTQYF. The chain links TRBV5-1 to TRBJ2-3; TCRdb picks TRBD1, but there is no DNA to check that call. Germline V gene lookup returns CDR1 SGHRS and CDR2 YFSETQ. The length of the CDR3 is 13 residues.

The J gene is TRBJ2-5, the V gene TRBV6-2 or TRBV6-3; the D call from TCRdb, TRBD1, cannot be confirmed without DNA. Germline lookup yields CDR1 MNHEY and CDR2 SVGEGT. This CDR3 has 14 residues. The CDR3 sequence: CASSPGQPQETQYF.

This chain connects TRBV5-1 to TRBJ2-7. The CDR3 has 15 residues. The germline V gene encodes CDR1 SGHRS and CDR2 YFSETQ. CDR3: CASSQIGQGIHEQYF.

The V call is TRBV15, the J call TRBJ2-3. Germline values: CDR1 LNHNV, CDR2 YYDKDF (reference sequence). This CDR3 is 15 amino acids long. CDR3 sequence reads: CATSRVPIFTDTQYF. The full variable domain, in which reference TRBV15 and TRBJ2-3 provide the parts outside the CDR3, is DAMVIQNPRYQVTQFGKPVTLSCSQTLNHNVMYWYQQKSSQAPKLLFHYYDKDFNNEADTPDNFQSRRPNTSFCFLDIRSPGLGDTAMYLCATSRVPIFTDTQYFGPGTRLTVL.

The chain is built from TRBV18 and TRBJ2-1; TCRdb indicates TRBD1, and absent DNA this call remains unverified. This CDR3 has 13 residues. Germline CDR1 and CDR2: KGHSH and LQKENI. The chain's CDR3 is CAIAGGRYNEQFF.

The chain combines TRBV19 with TRBJ2-6; the TCRdb call, TRBD2, lacks DNA for checking. This CDR3 region has 16 residues. Per the germline V gene, CDR1 is LNHDA and CDR2 is SQIVND (reference sequence). CDR3 residues: CASSIAGGSGANVLTF.

The chain links TRBV4-1 to TRBJ2-2. CDR3 size: 12 residues. Looked up from germline, CDR1 is MGHRA and CDR2 is YSYEKL. The chain's CDR3 is CASSQASGELFF.

V usage is TRBV6-6 and J usage is TRBJ1-2; TCRdb names TRBD1, which stays unverified in the absence of DNA. Germline CDR1 MNHNY, CDR2 SVGAGI (reference sequence). The CDR3 has 14 residues. The CDR3 spells CASSYADRGDGYTF.